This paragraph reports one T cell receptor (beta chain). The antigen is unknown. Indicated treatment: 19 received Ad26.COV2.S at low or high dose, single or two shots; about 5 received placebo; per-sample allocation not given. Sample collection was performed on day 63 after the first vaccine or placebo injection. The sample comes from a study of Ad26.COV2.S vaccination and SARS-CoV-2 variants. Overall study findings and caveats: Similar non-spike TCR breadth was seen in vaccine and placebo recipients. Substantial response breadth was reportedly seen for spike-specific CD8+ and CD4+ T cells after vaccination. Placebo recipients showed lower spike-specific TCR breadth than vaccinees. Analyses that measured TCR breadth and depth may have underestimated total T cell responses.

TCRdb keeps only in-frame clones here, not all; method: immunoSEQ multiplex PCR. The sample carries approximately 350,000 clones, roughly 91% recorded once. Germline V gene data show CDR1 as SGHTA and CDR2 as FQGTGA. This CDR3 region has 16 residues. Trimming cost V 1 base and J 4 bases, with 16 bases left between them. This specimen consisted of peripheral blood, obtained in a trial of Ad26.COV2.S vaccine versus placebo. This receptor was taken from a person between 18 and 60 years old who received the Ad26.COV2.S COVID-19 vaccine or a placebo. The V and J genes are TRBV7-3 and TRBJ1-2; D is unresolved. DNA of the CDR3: TGTGCCAGCAGCTTAAGCGGACCCGGCGAGGGCTATGGCTACACCTTC. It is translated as CASSLSGPGEGYGYTF.